A selection of T cell receptor beta chains follows, all from one sample in a study of CD8+ T cells in alopecia areata. Sequencing was performed with immunoSEQ multiplex PCR; in TCRdb, only in-frame clones are kept and a portion is missing. Of 90,000 to 120,000 clones listed, 65% to 85% are singletons. The sample consisted of CD8+ T cells sorted from blood, taken at week 24, from a patient treated with tofacitinib. Receptors originate from a human donor with alopecia areata. CDR3s include the opening cysteine and the closing phenylalanine or tryptophan. D genes are given only for firm matches. Size values are once, few and many counts, or a class for expanded clones, and some rows have none.

J: TRBJ1-1
size: .
D: .
V: TRBV7-9
DNA: TGTGCCAGCAGCAGGGGGAACACTGAAGCTTTCTTT
CDR3: CASSRGNTEAFF

J: TRBJ2-7
size: .
D: .
V: TRBV5-1
DNA: TGCGCCAGCAGCTTGGACGTGGTGGACGGGGCCTACGAGCAGTACTTC
CDR3: CASSLDVVDGAYEQYF

J: TRBJ2-7
size: .
D: TRBD1
V: TRBV4-1
DNA: TGCGCCAGCAGCCAAGTAACAGGGGACGAGCAGTACTTC
CDR3: CASSQVTGDEQYF

J: TRBJ2-5
size: few
D: .
V: TRBV6-5
DNA: TGTGCCAGCAGTTTAAACCGGGCCCCGGGAGAGACCCAGTACTTC
CDR3: CASSLNRAPGETQYF

J: TRBJ1-6
size: .
D: .
V: TRBV5-1
DNA: TGCGCCAGCAGCTCGGAGGGGATTCAGAATTCACCCCTCCACTTT
CDR3: CASSSEGIQNSPLHF

J: TRBJ2-1
size: few
D: TRBD2
V: TRBV5-1
DNA: TGCGCCAGCAGATTTCTAGCGGGGGGGCAGGACAATGAGCAGTTCTTC
CDR3: CASRFLAGGQDNEQFF

J: TRBJ2-5
size: .
D: .
V: TRBV6-6
DNA: TGTGCCAGCAAGGGAAAAGGTTTTGGAGAGACCCAGTACTTC
CDR3: CASKGKGFGETQYF

J: TRBJ2-5
size: .
D: TRBD1
V: TRBV5-4
DNA: TGTGCCAGCAGCTTGGAGGGGGCGGGCCAAGAGACCCAGTACTTC
CDR3: CASSLEGAGQETQYF

J: TRBJ2-1
size: .
D: TRBD1
V: TRBV29-1
DNA: TGCAGCGTTGACCCCCCGGGACAGGGACCCTACAATGAGCAGTTCTTC
CDR3: CSVDPPGQGPYNEQFF

J: TRBJ2-2
size: .
D: .
V: TRBV4-2
DNA: TGTGCCAGCAGCCAAGACGAGGTCGGGGGTTACACCGGGGAGCTGTTTTTT
CDR3: CASSQDEVGGYTGELFF

J: TRBJ1-5
size: .
D: .
V: TRBV21-1
DNA: TGTGCCAGCAGCAAACGGTGCCAGGGAAATCAGCCCCAGCATTTT
CDR3: CASSKRCQGNQPQHF

J: TRBJ2-1
size: once
D: .
V: TRBV29-1
DNA: TGCAGCGTTGAAGGGTGGGACCGCAGCCCCTACAATGAGCAGTTCTTC
CDR3: CSVEGWDRSPYNEQFF

J: TRBJ2-3
size: .
D: .
V: TRBV19
DNA: TGTGCCAGTAGTAGGGGGGATACGCAGTATTTT
CDR3: CASSRGDTQYF

J: TRBJ1-1
size: few
D: .
V: TRBV6-5
DNA: TGTGCCAGCAGTTACTTTGCTTTGAGCCTGAACACTGAAGCTTTCTTT
CDR3: CASSYFALSLNTEAFF

J: TRBJ2-2
size: .
D: .
V: TRBV7-9
DNA: TGTGCCAGCAGCCCGGGACTCAACACCGGGGAGCTGTTTTTT
CDR3: CASSPGLNTGELFF

J: TRBJ1-1
size: once
D: .
V: TRBV7-6
DNA: TGTGCCAGCAGCCCAAACACCGGCGACACTGAAGCTTTCTTT
CDR3: CASSPNTGDTEAFF

J: TRBJ2-1
size: once
D: .
V: TRBV7-3
DNA: TGTGCCAGCAGCTTAACCGCCAGCTCCTACAATGAGCAGTTCTTC
CDR3: CASSLTASSYNEQFF

J: TRBJ1-1
size: .
D: .
V: TRBV18
DNA: TGTGCCAGCTCACCACCGATTCGACAGGTGAGGTTTGGTGAAGGAGCTTTCTTT
CDR3: CASSPPIRQVRFGEGAFF

J: TRBJ1-1
size: many
D: .
V: TRBV29-1
DNA: TGCAGCGTTGTGTATGCAGGGAGGAACACTGAAGCTTTCTTT
CDR3: CSVVYAGRNTEAFF

J: TRBJ2-1
size: .
D: .
V: TRBV4-1
DNA: TGCGCCAGCAGCCTCCCTTTAGGGGAAACCTACAATGAGCAGTTCTTC
CDR3: CASSLPLGETYNEQFF

J: TRBJ2-3
size: once
D: .
V: TRBV29-1
DNA: TGCAGCGTTGAGGCTGGGGTCCGGAGCACAGATACGCAGTATTTT
CDR3: CSVEAGVRSTDTQYF